A single sample gave rise to the 15 T cell receptor beta chains below, sequenced in a study of blood T cell repertoires in COVID-19. Method: immunoSEQ multiplex PCR; TCRdb's copy keeps in-frame clones and lacks some. Here the sample spans 200,000 to 300,000 clones, around four fifths being singletons. The sample taken for sequencing was peripheral blood. These receptors came from a woman aged 55-70 years with active or convalescent COVID-19.

This sequence joins TRBV19 and TRBJ1-5; TRBD1 aligns across 10 bases. V trimming: 9 bases; J trimming: 0 bases; junction bases outside the gene matches: 2. The CDR3 covers 14 residues. From germline, CDR1 is LNHDA and CDR2 SQIVND (reference sequence). The CDR3 sequence is CASRDRGSNQPQHF. The CDR3 region has the DNA TGTGCCAGCCGGGACAGGGGTAGCAATCAGCCCCAGCATTTT.

The J gene is TRBJ2-3, the V gene TRBV4-2, with 8 bases aligning to TRBD2. Germline CDR1 reads LGHNA; CDR2 reads YNFKEQ. The J segment lost 5 bases and the V segment lost 4 bases, leaving 11 bases of the junction unmatched. This CDR3 contains 16 residues. The CDR3 region is CASSPSTRGAQDTQYF. The DNA for the CDR3 is TGTGCCAGCAGCCCATCCACGCGGGGGGCTCAAGATACGCAGTATTTT.

The rearrangement links TRBV27 to TRBJ1-4, with TRBD1 identical over 9 bases. The germline gives CDR1 MNHEY, CDR2 SMNVEV (reference sequence). J lost 8 bases, V lost 2 bases, and 6 bases had no gene match. This CDR3 is 15 amino acids long. CDR3 amino acids: CASSLLGTGWEKLFF. DNA of the CDR3: TGTGCCAGCAGTTTACTTGGGACAGGGTGGGAAAAACTGTTTTTT.

The chain uses TRBV30 and TRBJ2-1, with 9 positions matching TRBD2. CDR3 length: 14 amino acids. The V gene end was trimmed by 4 bases and the J gene end by 3 bases; junction bases not matched to a gene: 4. Germline V CDR1 and CDR2: GTSNPN, SVGIG (reference sequence). CDR3 region: CAWMSGRSYNEQFF. DNA of the CDR3: TGTGCCTGGATGAGCGGGAGGAGCTACAATGAGCAGTTCTTC.

The chain's CDR3 is CASSFLFGYTF. The DNA of the CDR3 is TGTGCCAGCAGCTTCCTCTTTGGCTACACCTTC. The chain couples TRBV5-5 to TRBJ1-2; D is unresolved. Germline V gives CDR1 SGHKS, CDR2 YYEKEE (reference sequence). The V gene lost 2 bases and the J gene lost 7 bases, with 6 bases spanning the gap. This CDR3 contains 11 residues.

The table lists this clone with a count of one. The chain links TRBV29-1 to TRBJ2-5; 7 nucleotides agree with TRBD2. After removal of 4 bases from V and 4 bases from J, the junction contained 9 bases not matched to a gene. The CDR3 runs 14 residues. Per the germline V gene, CDR1 is SQVTM and CDR2 is ANQGSEA. DNA of the CDR3: TGCAGCGTTGGGAGGGGCGGGAGTGTAGAGACCCAGTACTTC. This encodes CSVGRGGSVETQYF.

The chain couples TRBV10-1 to TRBJ2-5; TRBD2 agrees at 8 bases. Germline CDR1 reads WNHNN; CDR2 reads SYGVQD (reference sequence). The CDR3 has 16 amino acids. J lost 3 bases, V lost 6 bases, and 12 bases had no gene match. The CDR3 nucleotides read TGCGCCAGCAGCGACCAGCGGGGGCCCGTCAAAGAGACCCAGTACTTC. Translation: CASSDQRGPVKETQYF.

V usage is TRBV6-5 and J usage is TRBJ1-5; D is perhaps TRBD1 (6 bases). V was clipped by 6 bases and J by 6 bases, with 12 bases between them. The CDR3 extends over 13 amino acids. From germline, CDR1 is MNHEY and CDR2 SVGAGI. The CDR3 sequence is CASRRTVGQPQHF. CDR3 DNA: TGTGCCAGCAGGAGGACAGTAGGTCAGCCCCAGCATTTT.

V gene TRBV5-1 combines with J gene TRBJ1-4; 7 bases match TRBD1. This CDR3 has 14 amino acids. With 2 bases clipped from V and 6 bases from J, the junction kept 4 bases outside the gene matches. From germline, CDR1 is SGHRS and CDR2 YFSETQ. The CDR3 nucleotides are TGCGCCAGCAGCTTCCAGGGGGGTGATGAAAAACTGTTTTTT. The encoded protein is CASSFQGGDEKLFF.

The chain is built from TRBV7-9 and TRBJ2-2; tentative D call: TRBD2 (6 bases). V was shortened by 4 bases and J by 6 bases, with 18 bases between the two germline ends. CDR3 size: 16 residues. Germline V gives CDR1 SEHNR, CDR2 FQNEAQ (reference sequence). CDR3 sequence (DNA): TGTGCCAGCAGCTCCCAGACCGGGACTGGCGCCGGGGAGCTGTTTTTT. Translation: CASSSQTGTGAGELFF.

This rearrangement joins TRBV20-1 to TRBJ2-3, with TRBD2 identical over 8 bases. V lost 3 bases to trimming and J lost 5 bases; unmatched junction nucleotides: 7. Germline CDR1 and CDR2: DFQATT and SNEGSKA (reference sequence). The CDR3 consists of 14 residues. The CDR3 reads CSASHQRELDTQYF. For the CDR3, the DNA is TGCAGTGCTAGTCATCAGCGGGAGTTAGATACGCAGTATTTT.

In regard to this clone: Additional DNA sequences in this sample encode the identical CDR3. The genes are TRBV29-1 and TRBJ1-1, with a possible D match to TRBD1 (6 bases). CDR1 SQVTM and CDR2 ANQGSEA come from the germline V gene. This CDR3 has 12 residues. Trimming pared 6 bases from V and 4 bases from J, leaving 12 bases between. The DNA for the CDR3 is TGCAGCGTCGGGCAGGGGCGCACTGAAGCTTTCTTT. Its translation is CSVGQGRTEAFF.

The chain joins TRBV5-1 to TRBJ2-5; D perhaps matches TRBD2 (6 bases). Trimming removed 4 bases at V and 2 bases at J, with 12 bases between. In germline, CDR1 is SGHRS, CDR2 YFSETQ. The length of the CDR3 is 14 residues. CDR3 in amino acids: CASSPGRGQETQYF. The CDR3 DNA reads as TGCGCCAGCAGCCCGGGACGGGGGCAAGAGACCCAGTACTTC.

This clone was seen just once. The gene calls are TRBV11-3 and TRBJ1-6, with D hard to call. The CDR3 is made up of 14 amino acids. The germline V gene has CDR1 SGHNT and CDR2 YENEEA. The V and J ends lost 5 bases and 5 bases respectively, with 10 bases between them. The CDR3 coding sequence is TGTGCCAGCAGCCCCGACGGGGATAATTCACCCCTCCACTTT. Translating gives CASSPDGDNSPLHF.

Only a few counts were recorded for this clone. V gene TRBV29-1 combines with J gene TRBJ2-1; 9 bases are a match to TRBD2. The V and J ends lost 4 bases and 10 bases, in that order; junction bases with no gene match: 8. CDR3 size: 13 residues. Germline loops: CDR1 SQVTM, CDR2 ANQGSEA. CDR3 residues: CSVAPGSGREQFF. The CDR3 bases are TGCAGCGTTGCCCCTGGGAGCGGGAGGGAGCAGTTCTTC.